This is a list of T cell receptor beta chains from one sample in a study of T-cell reconstitution after alpha-beta-depleted transplantation in children. From the PCR reads, TCRdb called clonotypes with MiXCR, one entry per CDR3 protein. This sample has hundreds of thousands of distinct CDR3 sequences, with 13% found just once. The starting material was PBMCs, obtained before TCRalphabeta/CD19-depleted stem cell transplant. All receptors derive from a girl aged 2 to 9 with congenital amegakaryocytic thrombocytopenia, due to receive a stem cell transplant. CDR3s include the opening cysteine and the closing phenylalanine or tryptophan. A D gene is named only where the DNA matches it firmly. Size tells how often a clone was seen (once, few, many) or the class of an expanded clone, and some rows leave it out.

D gene: .; CDR3 length: 14; V gene: TRBV15; J gene: TRBJ2-7; clone size: many; CDR3 protein: CATSRQQKSYEQYF
D gene: TRBD1; CDR3 length: 14; V gene: TRBV6-1; J gene: TRBJ1-4; clone size: many; CDR3 protein: CASMEGQGARELFF
D gene: TRBD1; CDR3 length: 15; V gene: TRBV5-8; J gene: TRBJ2-4; clone size: .; CDR3 protein: CASSDRGPAKNIQYF
D gene: .; CDR3 length: 21; V gene: TRBV3-1; J gene: TRBJ2-3; clone size: .; CDR3 protein: CASSHKDYWRLGGDDGDTQYF
D gene: .; CDR3 length: 19; V gene: TRBV15; J gene: TRBJ2-7; clone size: many; CDR3 protein: CATSRDTPARLDWSYEQYF
D gene: .; CDR3 length: 12; V gene: TRBV30; J gene: TRBJ2-7; clone size: .; CDR3 protein: CAWSGVSRIQDF
D gene: .; CDR3 length: 14; V gene: TRBV7-9; J gene: TRBJ2-1; clone size: many; CDR3 protein: CASLRASVLNEQFF
D gene: .; CDR3 length: 14; V gene: TRBV5-1; J gene: TRBJ1-2; clone size: few; CDR3 protein: CASSLDQANYGYTF
D gene: .; CDR3 length: 14; V gene: TRBV10-3; J gene: TRBJ2-5; clone size: few; CDR3 protein: CAISARDLAETQYF
D gene: TRBD1; CDR3 length: 13; V gene: TRBV20-1; J gene: TRBJ2-7; clone size: many; CDR3 protein: CSALDRVIPEQYF
D gene: .; CDR3 length: 15; V gene: TRBV6-5; J gene: TRBJ2-6; clone size: few; CDR3 protein: CASSYSISGANVLTF